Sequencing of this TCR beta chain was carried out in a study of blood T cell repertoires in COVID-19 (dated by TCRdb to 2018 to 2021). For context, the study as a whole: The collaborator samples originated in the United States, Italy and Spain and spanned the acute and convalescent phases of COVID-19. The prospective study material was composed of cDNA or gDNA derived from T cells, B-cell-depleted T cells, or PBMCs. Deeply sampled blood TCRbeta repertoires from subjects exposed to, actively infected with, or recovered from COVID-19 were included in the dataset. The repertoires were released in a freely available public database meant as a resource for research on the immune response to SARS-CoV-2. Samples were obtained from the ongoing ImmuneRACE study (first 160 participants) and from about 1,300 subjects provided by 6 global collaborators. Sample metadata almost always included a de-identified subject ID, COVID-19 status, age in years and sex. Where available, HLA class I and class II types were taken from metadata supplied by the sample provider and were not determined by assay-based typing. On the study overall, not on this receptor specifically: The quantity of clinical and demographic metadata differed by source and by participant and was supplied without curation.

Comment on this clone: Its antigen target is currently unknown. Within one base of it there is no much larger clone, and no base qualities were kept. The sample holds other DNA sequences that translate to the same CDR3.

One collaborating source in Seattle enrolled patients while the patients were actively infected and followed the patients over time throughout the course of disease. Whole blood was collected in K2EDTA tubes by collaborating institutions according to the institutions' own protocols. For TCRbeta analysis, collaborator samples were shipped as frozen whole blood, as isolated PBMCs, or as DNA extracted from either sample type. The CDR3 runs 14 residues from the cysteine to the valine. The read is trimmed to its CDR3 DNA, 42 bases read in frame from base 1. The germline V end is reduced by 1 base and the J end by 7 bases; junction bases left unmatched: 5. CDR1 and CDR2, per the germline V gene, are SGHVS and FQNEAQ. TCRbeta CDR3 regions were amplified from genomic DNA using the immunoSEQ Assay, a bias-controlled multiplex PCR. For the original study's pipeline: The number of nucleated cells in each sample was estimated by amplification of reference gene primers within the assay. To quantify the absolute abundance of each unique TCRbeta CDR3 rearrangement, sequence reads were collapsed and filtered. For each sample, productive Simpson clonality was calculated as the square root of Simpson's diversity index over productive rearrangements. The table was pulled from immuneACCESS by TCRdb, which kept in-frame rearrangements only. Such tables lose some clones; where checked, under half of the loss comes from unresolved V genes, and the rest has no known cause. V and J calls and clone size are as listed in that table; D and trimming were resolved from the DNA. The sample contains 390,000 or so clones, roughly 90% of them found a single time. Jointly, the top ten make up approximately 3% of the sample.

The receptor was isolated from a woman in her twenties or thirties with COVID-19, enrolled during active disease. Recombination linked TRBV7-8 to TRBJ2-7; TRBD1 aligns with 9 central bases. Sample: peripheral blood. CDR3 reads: CASSLVGQGGEQYV. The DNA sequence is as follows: TGTGCCAGCAGCTTAGTGGGACAGGGAGGGGAGCAGTACGTC.